Below, 30 T cell receptor beta chains from the same sample are listed, as sequenced in a study of immune characterization of retroperitoneal liposarcoma. TCRdb analysed the PCR reads with MiXCR anew, one entry per CDR3 protein. The data hold 10,000 to 13,000 distinct CDR3 sequences, with 27% observed a single time. Sequencing was done on a sample of tumor tissue. The receptors here all came from a male donor with retroperitoneal liposarcoma.

Relative to its sample, this clonotype is medium-sized (0.01 to 0.1%). The chain is built from TRBV25-1 and TRBJ2-4; 7 bases are shared with TRBD2. The better agreement between TRBJ2-5 and the DNA end casts doubt on the J call. There are 13 residues in the CDR3. CDR1 MGHDK and CDR2 SYGVNS come from the germline V gene. The CDR3 DNA reads as TGTGCCAGCAGTTTGGGAGGGTTGGAGACCCAGTACTTC. Protein product: CASSLGGLETQYF.

This clonotype showed up just a few times. The V and J genes are TRBV7-2 and TRBJ2-1; 7 nucleotides align to TRBD2. CDR1 and CDR2 from the germline V gene are SGHTA and FQGNSA. CDR3 length: 12 residues. V was pared by 2 bases and J by 13 bases, with 5 bases of the junction left unmatched. CDR3 residues: CASSLYGGNQFF. CDR3 nucleotides: TGTGCCAGCAGCTTATACGGGGGGAACCAGTTCTTC.

This clonotype came up a few times. The rearrangement joins TRBV27 to TRBJ1-2; D not resolved. CDR3 size: 15 residues. The V and J ends lost 3 bases and 3 bases respectively, with 14 bases between them. Germline lookup yields CDR1 MNHEY and CDR2 SMNVEV (reference sequence). CDR3 residues: CASSLSGNVYYGYTF. The CDR3 coding sequence is TGTGCCAGCAGTTTGTCGGGGAACGTGTACTATGGCTACACCTTC.

The CDR3 DNA is TGTGCCAGCAGTTACCTCAGCATAAGCTCCTACAATGAGCAGTACTTC. Translating it yields CASSYLSISSYNEQYF. This sequence joins TRBV6-6 and TRBJ2-1; no clear D gene. The better agreement between TRBJ2-7 and the DNA end casts doubt on the J call. Germline V lookup: CDR1 MNHNY, CDR2 SVGAGI (reference sequence). The CDR3 extends over 16 amino acids.

This clonotype came up many times. The chain uses TRBV6-2 or TRBV6-3 and TRBJ2-2; D ambiguous. Germline CDR1 and CDR2: MNHEY and SVGEGT. The CDR3 runs 14 residues. V was trimmed by 10 bases and J by 6 bases, leaving 18 bases between them. CDR3: CAIQTPGAAGELFF. In DNA form, the CDR3 reads TGTGCCATACAGACTCCGGGCGCAGCCGGGGAGCTGTTTTTT.

V usage is TRBV6-1 and J usage is TRBJ2-3, with 10 bases lining up with TRBD2. The J call may not be correct, given that the DNA end is closer to TRBJ2-7. CDR1 and CDR2 (germline): MNHNS, SASEGT. The CDR3 sequence is 16 residues long. CDR3 sequence (DNA): TGTGCCAGCAGACTCTTAAGCGGGAGGGCCCTCGACGAGCAGTACTTC. It yields the protein CASRLLSGRALDEQYF.

With regard to this clonotype: Being one base from a much bigger clone, this may be a read error. The chain recombines TRBV6-1 with TRBJ1-4; no firm D call. Per the germline V gene, CDR1 is MNHNS and CDR2 is SASEGT. This CDR3 spans 12 amino acids. The CDR3 DNA reads TGTGTCAGCAGTGAAGCGCCCGAAAAACTGTTTTTT. Its translation: CVSSEAPEKLFF.

This clonotype rates as medium-sized. This chain links TRBV7-2 with TRBJ2-1, with 13 nucleotides matching TRBD2. TRBJ2-7 matches the DNA end more closely, so the J call is doubtful. Germline V gives CDR1 SGHTA, CDR2 FQGNSA. The CDR3 totals 14 residues. Here the CDR3 DNA reads TGTGCCAGCAGCCTGGGACTAGCGGGGATCGAGCAGTACTTC. As protein: CASSLGLAGIEQYF.

This clonotype was recorded at least ten times. The chain links TRBV6-1 to TRBJ2-5; the D gene is possibly TRBD2 (5 bases). Trimming pared 5 bases from V and 11 bases from J, leaving 15 bases between. The CDR3 has 12 amino acids. Germline lookup yields CDR1 MNHNS and CDR2 SASEGT. As DNA, the CDR3 is TGTGCCAGCAGTAACACCCGAGCGGAGCAGTACTTC. This translates into CASSNTRAEQYF.

The genes are TRBV7-6 and TRBJ2-5; 8 positions agree with TRBD1. The J call may be mistaken, given a closer DNA end match to TRBJ2-7. The CDR3 loop spans 15 amino acids. The germline CDR1 and CDR2 sequences are SGHVS and FNYEAQ. Here the CDR3 DNA reads TGTGCCAGCAGCTTAGCGGGACAGGCGACCTACGAGCAGTACTTC. Amino acid sequence: CASSLAGQATYEQYF.

This clonotype appeared a few times. The V call is TRBV6-6, the J call TRBJ2-3; 9 bases fit TRBD2. The CDR3 covers 17 residues. J was trimmed by 2 bases and V by 0 bases; bases with no gene match: 6. Germline V gene lookup returns CDR1 MNHNY and CDR2 SVGAGI (reference sequence). The DNA of the CDR3 is TGTGCCAGCAGTTACTCCGGGACTAGCCCTATCACAGATACGCAGTATTTT. Protein sequence: CASSYSGTSPITDTQYF.

The chain has TRBV10-1 and TRBJ1-2; D gene unclear. Germline loops: CDR1 WNHNN, CDR2 SYGVQD (reference sequence). The CDR3 length is 13 residues. V lost 3 bases, J lost 3 bases, and 8 bases lay in between. CDR3 amino acids: CASSDGRHYGYTF. The CDR3 region has the DNA TGCGCCAGCAGTGACGGGCGGCACTATGGCTACACCTTC.

The chain is built from TRBV7-6 and TRBJ2-3, with TRBD2 matching over 10 bases. The better agreement between TRBJ2-1 and the DNA end casts doubt on the J call. CDR3 length: 14 residues. Germline-derived CDR1 and CDR2 are SGHVS and FNYEAQ. In DNA, the CDR3 is TGTGCCAGCAGCTTACGATTAGCGGGAGGTGAGCAGTTCTTC. It encodes CASSLRLAGGEQFF.

This chain links TRBV11-3 with TRBJ2-5, with a weak D call TRBD1 (6 bases). Per the germline V gene, CDR1 is SGHNT and CDR2 is YENEEA. Trimming took off 1 base at V and 13 bases at J, with 13 bases between the two ends. The CDR3 is 12 amino acids. The CDR3 region has the DNA TGTGCCAGCAGCTTAGTGGGCAGGGGACCGTACTTC. Amino acid sequence: CASSLVGRGPYF.

In its sample, this clonotype was seen a few times. V and J are TRBV7-2 and TRBJ1-3; weak D call: TRBD1 (5 bases). The V and J ends lost 5 bases and 8 bases respectively, with 19 bases between them. The CDR3 totals 15 residues. CDR1 SGHTA and CDR2 FQGNSA come from the germline V gene. The CDR3 bases are TGTGCCAGCAGCGCGCGCAGGGTCCCCAGGGACACCATATATTTT. Its protein product is CASSARRVPRDTIYF. The variable domain in full, with the rest retrieved from reference TRBV7-2 and TRBJ1-3, is GAGVSQSPSNKVTEKGKDVELRCDPISGHTALYWYRQSLGQGLEFLIYFQGNSAPDKSGLPSDRFSAERTGGSVSTLTIQRTQQEDSAVYLCASSARRVPRDTIYFGEGSWLTVV.

Details on this clonotype: A much larger clone differs from this one at a single base, so this may be a read error. This chain links TRBV6-1 with TRBJ1-2; a possible D gene is TRBD1 (6 bases). CDR1 MNHNS and CDR2 SASEGT come from the germline V gene. V lost 6 bases to trimming and J lost 8 bases, with 13 bases between them. The CDR3 totals 12 residues. The CDR3 DNA reads as TGTGCCAGCAGGGGGGCGGCCCGCGGCTACACCTTC. Amino acids: CASRGAARGYTF.

This clonotype ranks as medium-sized. The chain uses TRBV6-1 and TRBJ1-2, with D perhaps matching TRBD1 (5 bases). Germline CDR1 and CDR2: MNHNS and SASEGT. This CDR3 has 14 residues. V lost 4 bases to trimming and J lost 3 bases, with 12 bases between them. CDR3 sequence reads: CASSAGTFDYGYTF. The CDR3 DNA follows: TGTGCCAGCAGTGCCGGGACTTTCGACTATGGCTACACCTTC.

The chain combines TRBV5-6 with TRBJ2-3; D remains ambiguous. The CDR3 length is 13 residues. CDR1 and CDR2 (germline): SGHDT, YYEEEE. V lost 1 base, J lost 4 bases, and 7 bases lay in between. CDR3 sequence (DNA): TGTGCCAGCAGCTTGTCCCCGTCAGATACGCAGTATTTT. Translation: CASSLSPSDTQYF.

This clonotype was observed a handful of times. The rearrangement uses TRBV6-1 and TRBJ2-1; D may be TRBD2 (5 bases). The germline V gene encodes CDR1 MNHNS and CDR2 SASEGT. The V and J ends lost 1 base and 1 base respectively, with 8 bases between them. CDR3 length: 15 residues. The CDR3 nucleotides are TGTGCCAGCAGTGAAGAGGTAGCGTCCTACAATGAGCAGTTCTTC. Translated: CASSEEVASYNEQFF.

The table lists this clonotype with many counts. CDR3 sequence: CASRGGGAGEQYF. Here the CDR3 DNA reads TGTGCCAGCAGAGGCGGGGGGGCCGGTGAGCAGTACTTC. This sequence joins TRBV12-3 or TRBV12-4 and TRBJ2-1, with 9 bases matching TRBD2. The better agreement between TRBJ2-7 and the DNA end casts doubt on the J call. CDR3 length equals 13 residues.

Ten or more counts support this clonotype. V is TRBV6-1 and J is TRBJ2-1; 9 bases map to TRBD1. The CDR3 sequence is 15 residues long. J gave up 3 bases and V 5 bases, and 5 bases lay outside the gene matches. Per the germline V gene, CDR1 is MNHNS and CDR2 is SASEGT. The CDR3 loop is CASSTRQGGYNEQFF. CDR3 nucleotide sequence: TGTGCCAGCAGTACTCGACAGGGGGGCTACAATGAGCAGTTCTTC.

The rearrangement joins TRBV12-5 to TRBJ2-2; D is uncertain. Germline V gene data show CDR1 as LGHNT and CDR2 as FRNRAP. Trimming removed 7 bases from V and 1 base from J, with 4 bases in between. This CDR3 spans 12 amino acids. The CDR3 region is CASAGNTGELFF. CDR3 nucleotide sequence: TGTGCTAGTGCCGGGAACACCGGGGAGCTGTTTTTT.

This clonotype has only a few counts. One base away lies a much larger clone, so this may be a sequencing read error. The chain joins TRBV7-8 to TRBJ2-5; no reliable D call. Germline V gene data show CDR1 as SGHVS and CDR2 as FQNEAQ. This CDR3 contains 11 residues. The CDR3: CASSLQETLYF. The CDR3 DNA reads as TGTGCCAGCAGCCTCCAAGAGACCCTGTACTTC.

This clonotype appeared many times. The genes are TRBV7-2 and TRBJ2-2; D may match TRBD1 or TRBD2 (5 bases each). From germline, CDR1 is SGHTA and CDR2 FQGNSA. The CDR3 has 16 residues. Trimming took off 4 bases at V and 2 bases at J, with 14 bases between the two ends. As DNA, the CDR3 is TGTGCCAGCAGCTCCGGGACGGCCCTTAACACCGGGGAGCTGTTTTTT. Translated, it gives CASSSGTALNTGELFF.

By its share, this clonotype is medium-sized. For the CDR3, the DNA is TGTGCCAGCAGCCAGGGGGCGCGCAACGAGCAGTACTTC. It yields the protein CASSQGARNEQYF. The rearrangement links TRBV12-3 or TRBV12-4 to TRBJ2-1; 8 positions match TRBD1. The end of the DNA aligns better with TRBJ2-7, so the J call may be wrong. The CDR3 contains 13 residues.

By its share, this clonotype is medium-sized (0.01 to 0.1%). The gene calls are TRBV6-1 and TRBJ2-1; D unresolved. The germline V gene has CDR1 MNHNS and CDR2 SASEGT. Trimming cost V 7 bases and J 2 bases, with 9 bases left between them. The CDR3 runs 13 residues. The CDR3 protein is CASKGRTYNEQFF. In nucleotides, the CDR3 is TGTGCCAGCAAGGGTCGAACCTACAATGAGCAGTTCTTC.

This clonotype is medium-sized by share. CDR3 in DNA: TGTGCCAGCAGTTACCGGACAGGGGGCGGTTCACCCCTCCACTTT. Translated, it gives CASSYRTGGGSPLHF. The genes are TRBV6-6 and TRBJ1-6; 11 nucleotides match TRBD1. In germline, CDR1 is MNHNY, CDR2 SVGAGI (reference sequence). Losses at the gene ends were 2 bases for V and 9 bases for J; bases not matched to a gene: 3. The CDR3 extends over 15 amino acids.

There are many counts of this clonotype. This chain's CDR3 is CASGLVPKQGVDADTQYF. The CDR3 DNA sequence: TGTGCTAGTGGTTTGGTTCCGAAACAGGGGGTAGACGCAGATACGCAGTATTTT. The chain has TRBV12-5 and TRBJ2-3; 8 positions agree with TRBD1. The CDR3 extends over 18 amino acids. The junction had 12 bases not matched to a gene; V was cut back by 0 bases and J by 4 bases. CDR1 and CDR2 from the germline V gene are LGHNT and FRNRAP. Complete variable domain (other parts from reference TRBV12-5 and TRBJ2-3): DARVTQTPRHKVTEMGQEVTMRCQPILGHNTVFWYRQTMMQGLELLAYFRNRAPLDDSGMPKDRFSAEMPDATLATLKIQPSEPRDSAVYFCASGLVPKQGVDADTQYFGPGTRLTVL.

This clonotype is labeled as medium-sized. The V and J genes are TRBV6-1 and TRBJ2-3; D gene unclear. With 6 bases removed from V and 0 bases from J, the gap between germline ends came to 16 bases. Germline V lookup: CDR1 MNHNS, CDR2 SASEGT. The CDR3 contains 16 residues. The CDR3 sequence is CASSPFGPTSTDTQYF. For the CDR3, the DNA is TGTGCCAGCAGCCCTTTTGGCCCTACTAGCACAGATACGCAGTATTTT.

This clonotype was seen more than once but under ten times. A read error is possible here, since a much larger clone lies one base away. The chain recombines TRBV27 with TRBJ2-3, with D tentatively TRBD2 (7 bases). The end of the DNA fits TRBJ2-1 better, so the J call may be wrong. The length of the CDR3 is 13 residues. CDR1 MNHEY and CDR2 SMNVEV come from the germline V gene (reference sequence). The CDR3, as DNA: TGTGCCAGCAGTCCCGGGGGGACAAACATTCAGTTCTTC. Encoded protein: CASSPGGTNIQFF.